This T cell receptor (beta chain) was identified in a study of blood T cell repertoires in COVID-19. Study in general: PBMCs, B-cell-depleted T cells, or T cells provided the cDNA or gDNA that made up the material.

Original processing methods: Reference gene primer amplification yielded estimated nucleated cell counts. Libraries were prepared by immunoSEQ multiplex PCR; TCRdb keeps only in-frame clonotypes and omits some of them. For V, J and clone size, that table is used; D and trimming come from the DNA. The sample has roughly 250,000 clones; about 88% are singletons. In germline, CDR1 is SGHRS, CDR2 YFSETQ. The CDR3 runs 15 residues. Trimming pared 4 bases from V and 4 bases from J, leaving 16 bases between. The TCR originated in a woman aged 40 to 55 who had recovered from COVID-19. This chain uses TRBV5-1 with TRBJ2-3; possibly TRBD1 for D (6 bases). Sequencing was performed on peripheral blood. The CDR3 sequence is CASSPLGAPPDTQYF. The CDR3 bases are TGCGCCAGCAGCCCTCTGGGGGCCCCCCCAGATACGCAGTATTTT.